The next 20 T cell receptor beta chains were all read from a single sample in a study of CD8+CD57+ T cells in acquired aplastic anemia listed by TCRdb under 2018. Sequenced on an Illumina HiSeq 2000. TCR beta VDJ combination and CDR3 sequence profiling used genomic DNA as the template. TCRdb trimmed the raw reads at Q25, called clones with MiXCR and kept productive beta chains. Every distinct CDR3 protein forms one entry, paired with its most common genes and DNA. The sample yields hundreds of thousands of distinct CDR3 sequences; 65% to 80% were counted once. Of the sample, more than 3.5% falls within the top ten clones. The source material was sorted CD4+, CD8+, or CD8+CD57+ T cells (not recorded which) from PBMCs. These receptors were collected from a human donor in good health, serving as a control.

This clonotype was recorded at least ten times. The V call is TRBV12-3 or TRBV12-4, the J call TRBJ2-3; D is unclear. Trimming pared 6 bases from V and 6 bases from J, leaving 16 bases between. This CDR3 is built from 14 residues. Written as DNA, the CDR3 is TGTGCCAGCAGCCCCATCCAGGTTAAGGATACGCAGTATTTT. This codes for CASSPIQVKDTQYF.

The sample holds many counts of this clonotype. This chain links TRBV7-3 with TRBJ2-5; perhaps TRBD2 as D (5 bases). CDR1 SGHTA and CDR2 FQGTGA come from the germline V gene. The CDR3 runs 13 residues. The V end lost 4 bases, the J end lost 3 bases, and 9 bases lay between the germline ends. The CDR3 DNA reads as TGTGCCAGCAGCTCGGGGAACAAAGAGACCCAGTACTTC. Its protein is CASSSGNKETQYF.

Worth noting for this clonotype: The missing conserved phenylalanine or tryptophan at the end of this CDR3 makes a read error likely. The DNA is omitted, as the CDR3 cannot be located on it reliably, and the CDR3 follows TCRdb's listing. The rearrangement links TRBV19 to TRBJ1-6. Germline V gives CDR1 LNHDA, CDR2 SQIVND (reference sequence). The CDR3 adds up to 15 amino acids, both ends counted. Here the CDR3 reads CASSIQGGSPLHFGN.

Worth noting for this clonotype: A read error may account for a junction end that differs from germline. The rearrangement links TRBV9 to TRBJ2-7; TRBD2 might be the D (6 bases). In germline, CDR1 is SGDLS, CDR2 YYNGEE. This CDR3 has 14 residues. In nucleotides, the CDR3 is TGTGCCAGCAGCCCGAAAGCCGTCCGGGACTCACCCCACTTC. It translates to CASSPKAVRDSPHF.

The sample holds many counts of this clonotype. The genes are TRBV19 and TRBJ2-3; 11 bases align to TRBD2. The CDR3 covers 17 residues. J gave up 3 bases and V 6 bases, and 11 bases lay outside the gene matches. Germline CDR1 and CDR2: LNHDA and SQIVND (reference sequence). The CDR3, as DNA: TGTGCCAGTAGCTCCCTAGCGGGGGGAGTTGGTACAGATACGCAGTATTTT. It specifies CASSSLAGGVGTDTQYF.

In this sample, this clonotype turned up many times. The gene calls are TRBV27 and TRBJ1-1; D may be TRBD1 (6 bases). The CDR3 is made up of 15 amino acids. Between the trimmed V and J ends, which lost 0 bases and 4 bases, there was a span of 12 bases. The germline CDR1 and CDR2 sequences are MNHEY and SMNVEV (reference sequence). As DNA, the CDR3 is TGTGCCAGCAGTTTATCAGCAGGGGAAGGCACTGAAGCTTTCTTT. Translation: CASSLSAGEGTEAFF.

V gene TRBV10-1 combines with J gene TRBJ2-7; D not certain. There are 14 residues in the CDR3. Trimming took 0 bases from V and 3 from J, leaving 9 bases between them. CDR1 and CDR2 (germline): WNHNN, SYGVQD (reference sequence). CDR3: CASSESLVNYEQYF. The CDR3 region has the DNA TGCGCCAGCAGTGAGTCCCTAGTAAACTACGAGCAGTACTTC.

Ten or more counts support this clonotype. The CDR3 bases are TGTGCCAGCAGTACGGGGACTAATTCACCCCTCCACTTT. Protein sequence: CASSTGTNSPLHF. The chain combines TRBV6-5 with TRBJ1-6, with D maybe TRBD1 (5 bases). This CDR3 has 13 residues. The V end was cut by 5 bases, the J end by 6 bases, with 8 bases between. Germline assignment: CDR1 MNHEY and CDR2 SVGAGI.

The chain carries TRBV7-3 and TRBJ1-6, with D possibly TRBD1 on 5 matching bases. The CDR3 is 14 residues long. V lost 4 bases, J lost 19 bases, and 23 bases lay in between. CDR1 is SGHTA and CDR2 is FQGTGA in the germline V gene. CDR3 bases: TGTGCCAGCAGCTCCCAGGGTAATAGTTCACTTTTGCACTTT. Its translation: CASSSQGNSSLLHF. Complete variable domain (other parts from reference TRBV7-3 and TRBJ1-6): GAGVSQTPSNKVTEKGKYVELRCDPISGHTALYWYRQSLGQGPEFLIYFQGTGAADDSGLPNDRFFAVRPEGSVSTLKIQRTERGDSAVYLCASSSQGNSSLLHFGNGTRLTVT.

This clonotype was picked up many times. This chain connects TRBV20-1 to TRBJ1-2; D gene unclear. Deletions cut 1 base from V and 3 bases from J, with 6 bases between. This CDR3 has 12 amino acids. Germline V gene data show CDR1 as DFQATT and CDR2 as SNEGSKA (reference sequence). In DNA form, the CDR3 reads TGCAGTGCTAGAGGGAGGGACTATGGCTACACCTTC. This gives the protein CSARGRDYGYTF.

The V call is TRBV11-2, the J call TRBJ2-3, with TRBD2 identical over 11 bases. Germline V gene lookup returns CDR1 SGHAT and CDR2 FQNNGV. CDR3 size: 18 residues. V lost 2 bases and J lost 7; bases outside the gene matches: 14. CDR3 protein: CASSLYARLAGPENTQYF. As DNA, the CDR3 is TGTGCCAGCAGCTTATATGCTCGACTAGCGGGGCCTGAAAATACGCAGTATTTT.

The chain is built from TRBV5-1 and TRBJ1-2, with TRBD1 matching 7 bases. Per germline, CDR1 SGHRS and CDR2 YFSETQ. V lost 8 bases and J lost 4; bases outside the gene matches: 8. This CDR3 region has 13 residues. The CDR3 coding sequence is TGCGCCAGTTACAGGGACAGTGGCTATGGCTACACCTTC. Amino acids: CASYRDSGYGYTF.

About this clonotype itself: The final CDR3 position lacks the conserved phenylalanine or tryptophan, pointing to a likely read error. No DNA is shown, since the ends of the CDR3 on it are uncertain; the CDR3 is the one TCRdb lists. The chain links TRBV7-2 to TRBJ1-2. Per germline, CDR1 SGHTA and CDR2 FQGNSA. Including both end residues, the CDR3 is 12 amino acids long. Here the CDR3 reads CASTRSIRGSPL.

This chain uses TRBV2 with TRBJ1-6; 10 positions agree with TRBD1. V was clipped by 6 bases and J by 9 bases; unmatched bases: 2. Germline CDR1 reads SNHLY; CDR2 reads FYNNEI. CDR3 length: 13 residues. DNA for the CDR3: TGTGCCAGCAGCGGGGACAGGGGTTCACCCCTCCACTTT. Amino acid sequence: CASSGDRGSPLHF. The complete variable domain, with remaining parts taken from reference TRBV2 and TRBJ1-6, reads EPEVTQTPSHQVTQMGQEVILRCVPISNHLYFYWYRQILGQKVEFLVSFYNNEISEKSEIFDDQFSVERPDGSNFTLKIRSTKLEDSAMYFCASSGDRGSPLHFGNGTRLTVT.

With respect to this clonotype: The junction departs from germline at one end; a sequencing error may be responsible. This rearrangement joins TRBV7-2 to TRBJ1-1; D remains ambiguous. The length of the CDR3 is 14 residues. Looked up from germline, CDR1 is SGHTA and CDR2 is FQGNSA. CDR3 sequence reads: CTSSLDSTGELFFF. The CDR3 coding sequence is TGTACCAGCAGCTTAGACTCCACCGGGGAGCTGTTTTTTTTT.

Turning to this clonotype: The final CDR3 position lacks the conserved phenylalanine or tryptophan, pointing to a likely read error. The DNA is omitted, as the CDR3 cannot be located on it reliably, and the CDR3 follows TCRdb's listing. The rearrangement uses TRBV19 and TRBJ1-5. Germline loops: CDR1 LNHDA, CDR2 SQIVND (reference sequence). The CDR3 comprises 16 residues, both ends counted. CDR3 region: CASSNTDTQYFGPGTL.

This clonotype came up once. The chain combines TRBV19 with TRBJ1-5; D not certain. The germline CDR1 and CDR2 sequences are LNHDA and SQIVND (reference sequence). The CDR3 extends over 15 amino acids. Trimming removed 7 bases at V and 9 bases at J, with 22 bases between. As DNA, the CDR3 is TGTGCCAGTACCCCCGCAGGACCGGGAGGGCGGCCCCAGCATTTT. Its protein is CASTPAGPGGRPQHF.

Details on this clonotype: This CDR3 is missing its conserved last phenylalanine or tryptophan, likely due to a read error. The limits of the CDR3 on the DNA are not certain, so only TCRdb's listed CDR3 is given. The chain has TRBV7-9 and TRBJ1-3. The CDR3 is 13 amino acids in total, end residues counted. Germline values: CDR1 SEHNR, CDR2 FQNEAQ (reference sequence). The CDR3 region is CASSLEQTSYNEQ.

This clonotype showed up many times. CDR3 in amino acids: CASTGPSYNEQFF. CDR3 nucleotide sequence: TGTGCCAGCACAGGGCCCTCCTACAATGAGCAGTTCTTC. J is TRBJ2-1 and V is TRBV12-3 or TRBV12-4, with a tentative D call TRBD1 (5 bases). This CDR3 has 13 residues. V lost 7 bases to trimming and J lost 0 bases, with 7 bases between them.

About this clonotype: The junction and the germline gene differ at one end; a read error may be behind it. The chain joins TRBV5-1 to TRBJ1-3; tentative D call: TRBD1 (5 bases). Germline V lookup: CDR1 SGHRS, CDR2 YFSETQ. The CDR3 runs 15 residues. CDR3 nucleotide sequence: TGTGCCAGCAGCTTAGGGGCCGCCACTGGAAATACCATATATTTT. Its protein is CASSLGAATGNTIYF. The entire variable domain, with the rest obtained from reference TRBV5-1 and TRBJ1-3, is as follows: KAGVTQTPRYLIKTRGQQVTLSCSPISGHRSVSWYQQTPGQGLQFLFEYFSETQRNKGNFPGRFSGRQFSNSRSEMNVSTLELGDSALYLCASSLGAATGNTIYFGEGSWLTVV.